Listed below are T cell receptor beta chains from one sample, sequenced in a study of blood T cells in healthy people across ages. TCRdb reprocessed the 5' RACE reads via MiXCR and lists one record per CDR3 protein. The sample holds 650,000 to 1,000,000 distinct CDR3 sequences, around 36% seen once. Sequenced: blood. These receptors all come from a man aged 18 to 35 in good health. CDR3s include the opening cysteine and the closing phenylalanine or tryptophan. A D gene is named only where the DNA matches it firmly. Clone size is shown for a subset of rows, as once, few, many or a class of expanded clone.

TGTGCCAGCAGTTACAAGGTGGGCGAGCAGTACTTC CASSYKVGEQYF 12 TRBJ2-7 TRBV6-2/TRBV6-3 few NA
TGTGCCAGCAGTGTTGGTGGTATGGATGAGCAGTTCTTC CASSVGGMDEQFF 13 TRBJ2-1 TRBV12-3/TRBV12-4 NA NA
TGTGCCAGCAGCTTAGACGAGACCGGGGGAATGGCAGGTACGCAGTATTTT CASSLDETGGMAGTQYF 17 TRBJ2-3 TRBV7-8 NA NA
TGCGCCAGCAGCTACAGGGGGACTTCCTACGAGCAGTACTTC CASSYRGTSYEQYF 14 TRBJ2-7 TRBV5-1 many TRBD1
TGCAGCGTTGTGGGACTAGCGGGGGGTTTCTCCTACGAGCAGTACTTC CSVVGLAGGFSYEQYF 16 TRBJ2-7 TRBV29-1 few TRBD2
TGCAGTGCCGAGACGGGAGGGACTGAAGCTTTCTTT CSAETGGTEAFF 12 TRBJ1-1 TRBV20-1 NA NA
TGCGCCAGCAGCTTGGGGGGGGGCATAAATGAGCAGTTCTTC CASSLGGGINEQFF 14 TRBJ2-1 TRBV5-1 many NA
TGTGCCAGCAGTAGCAGGGGGGACAATGAGCAGTTCTTC CASSSRGDNEQFF 13 TRBJ2-1 TRBV28 NA NA
TGCAGTGTTAGAGGGGACGTAAATCAGCCCCAGCATTTT CSVRGDVNQPQHF 13 TRBJ1-5 TRBV20-1 NA NA
TGTGCCAGCAGCGTACTCCTCACAGATACGCAGTATTTT CASSVLLTDTQYF 13 TRBJ2-3 TRBV7-2 NA NA
TGCAGTGCTCCACTAACGTCAGGGAAAAGGCAGTTCTTC CSAPLTSGKRQFF 13 TRBJ2-1 TRBV20-1 few NA
TGTGCCATTAACCCTACCCGGAACACTGAAGCTTTCTTT CAINPTRNTEAFF 13 TRBJ1-1 TRBV10-3 NA NA
TGTGCCAGCAGGGGGACAGTGTACACTGAAGCTTTCTTT CASRGTVYTEAFF 13 TRBJ1-1 TRBV12-3/TRBV12-4 NA TRBD1
TGTGCCAGCAGTGCTTTAGCGGGGGGCGCCGTTTACAATGAGCAGTACTTC CASSALAGGAVYNEQYF 17 TRBJ2-7 TRBV2 NA TRBD2
TGTGCCAGCAGCCACCGGGGTAGGACGTATAATTCACCCCTCCACTTT CASSHRGRTYNSPLHF 16 TRBJ1-6 TRBV5-6 NA NA
TGTGCCAGCAGAAAGGACCGGGACTTTGGAAACACCATATATTTT CASRKDRDFGNTIYF 15 TRBJ1-3 TRBV12-3/TRBV12-4 NA NA
TGCGCCAGCAGCTTGGCCAATCGCGGAGAAGAGACCCAGTACTTC CASSLANRGEETQYF 15 TRBJ2-5 TRBV5-1 few NA
TGTGCCAGCAGCCAAGGGGGCACAGGGGAAAAACTGTTTTTT CASSQGGTGEKLFF 14 TRBJ1-4 TRBV3-1 few NA
TGCAGTGCAGCGACTAGCGGAACCACAGATACGCAGTATTTT CSAATSGTTDTQYF 14 TRBJ2-3 TRBV20-1 NA TRBD2
TGCAGCGTTGAAAGGGGGGCGAACACCGGGGAGCTGTTTTTT CSVERGANTGELFF 14 TRBJ2-2 TRBV29-1 NA NA
TGTGCCAGCTCTACCACTAGAGTCCGGTTCTTC CASSTTRVRFF 11 TRBJ2-1 TRBV2 NA NA
TGTCCAACCAGCGATATGCTGCAAGAGACCCAGTACTTC CPTSDMLQETQYF 13 TRBJ2-5 TRBV6-5 NA NA
TGCGCCAGCAGCCAAGATCGGGTCGGTCCCCCGTATAATTCACCCCTCCACTTT CASSQDRVGPPYNSPLHF 18 TRBJ1-6 TRBV4-3 few NA
TGCGCCAGCAGCCAAGAAAACGGGGGGGCCGGAGATACGCAGTATTTT CASSQENGGAGDTQYF 16 TRBJ2-3 TRBV4-3 NA TRBD2
TGCAGTGCTAAGGACAGCCGAGGCCTTAACGATGGCTACACCTTC CSAKDSRGLNDGYTF 15 TRBJ1-2 TRBV20-1 NA NA
TGCAGTGCTAGATCCGACAGGGGCAATGAGCAGTTCTTC CSARSDRGNEQFF 13 TRBJ2-1 TRBV20-1 few TRBD1
TGTGCCAGCAGGACATCTCCTATCGAAAAACTGTTTTTT CASRTSPIEKLFF 13 TRBJ1-4 TRBV25-1 NA NA
TGTGCCAGCAGCTTAGAGTGGGCAGGGATCTCCGAGCAGTACTTC CASSLEWAGISEQYF 15 TRBJ2-7 TRBV7-2 many NA
TGCGCCAGCAGCCAAGATGGGCAGATTACTACCGGGGAGCTGTTTTTT CASSQDGQITTGELFF 16 TRBJ2-2 TRBV4-3 NA NA
TGCAGCCTAGGGGACAGGGGAGGCAATCAGCCCCAGCATTTT CSLGDRGGNQPQHF 14 TRBJ1-5 TRBV29-1 NA TRBD1
TGTGCCAGCAGCCAAGATTTCGGCAGGGTAGACGGCTACACCTTC CASSQDFGRVDGYTF 15 TRBJ1-2 TRBV14 NA NA
TGCAGTGCTAGTTCAGCACGGGACACACCAAACGAGTATGGCTACACCTTC CSASSARDTPNEYGYTF 17 TRBJ1-2 TRBV20-1 few NA
TGTGCCAGCAGCTTTACGGAGACCCAGTACTTC CASSFTETQYF 11 TRBJ2-5 TRBV12-3/TRBV12-4 NA NA
TGTGCCAGCAGTTCGGGACAGGGTTCTTCACCCCTCCACTTT CASSSGQGSSPLHF 14 TRBJ1-6 TRBV7-3 few TRBD1
TGTGCCAGCAGTCCCGAGACAAGATTGGGCGGAAACACCATATATTTT CASSPETRLGGNTIYF 16 TRBJ1-3 TRBV12-3/TRBV12-4 once NA
TGTGCCAGCAAAAACAGGTTCCCTAGCTCCTACAATGAGCAGTTCTTC CASKNRFPSSYNEQFF 16 TRBJ2-1 TRBV12-3/TRBV12-4 few NA
TGCGCCAGCAGCACGGGACAGGGAAAAACAGATACGCAGTATTTT CASSTGQGKTDTQYF 15 TRBJ2-3 TRBV5-1 NA TRBD1
TGTGCCAGCAGTGATGAGGCCTCCCCAGCAAACACCGGGGAGCTGTTTTTT CASSDEASPANTGELFF 17 TRBJ2-2 TRBV6-7 NA NA
TGTGCCAGCAGTTTAATAGGAGTTATTCCCTACGAGCAGTACTTC CASSLIGVIPYEQYF 15 TRBJ2-7 TRBV27 few NA
TGTGCCAGCAGAGGACAGACCTTATATGGCTACACCTTC CASRGQTLYGYTF 13 TRBJ1-2 TRBV12-3/TRBV12-4 NA NA
TGTGCCAGCAGCAAAGGAGGGAATCTTATGAACACTGAAGCTTTCTTT CASSKGGNLMNTEAFF 16 TRBJ1-1 TRBV21-1 NA NA
TGCGCCAGCAGCTTGCCACCTAGCGCAGATACGCAGTATTTT CASSLPPSADTQYF 14 TRBJ2-3 TRBV5-1 few NA
TGCAGTGGTGGGCGCCTCGGAGGGATGGGGTACCAAGAGACCCAGTACTTC CSGGRLGGMGYQETQYF 17 TRBJ2-5 TRBV20-1 NA NA
TGCAGTGCTAGAGATTTCAAGCGGGGATCTTACAATGAGCAGTACTTC CSARDFKRGSYNEQYF 16 TRBJ2-7 TRBV20-1 NA TRBD2
TGTGCCATCAGTGAGTCTTTCCGTGACGAGCAGTACTTC CAISESFRDEQYF 13 TRBJ2-7 TRBV10-3 many NA
TGTGCCAGTAGTATAGATTGGGGGACACCAGGATCAGATACGCAGTATTTT CASSIDWGTPGSDTQYF 17 TRBJ2-3 TRBV19 NA NA
TGTGCCAGCAGCAGGGGCCGGGAAAAACTGTTTTTT CASSRGREKLFF 12 TRBJ1-4 TRBV6-5 NA NA
TGTGCCAGTAGTGGCGTGGGGGGTAGGAACTATGGCTACACCTTC CASSGVGGRNYGYTF 15 TRBJ1-2 TRBV19 NA NA
TGTGCCAGCAGCGCAATTAGCGGGGACTCCTACGAGCAGTACTTC CASSAISGDSYEQYF 15 TRBJ2-7 TRBV7-2 NA TRBD2
TGCAGTGCTATAAGACAGGGCGGCACAGATACGCAGTATTTT CSAIRQGGTDTQYF 14 TRBJ2-3 TRBV20-1 NA TRBD1
TGCAGTGCTAGAGATACCCACCAACACCGGGACAGGGACGCGGATGGCTACACCTTC CSARDTHQHRDRDADGYTF 19 TRBJ1-2 TRBV20-1 NA TRBD1
TGTGCCAGCATCACGCGGGGCCAAGAGACCCAGTACTTC CASITRGQETQYF 13 TRBJ2-5 TRBV5-5 NA NA
TGTGCCATCATGGGGAATAGGGATGAGCAGTTCTTC CAIMGNRDEQFF 12 TRBJ2-1 TRBV10-3 many NA
TGTGCCACCAGCAGAGACCGGACAGGGGGTCAAGAGACCCAGTACTTC CATSRDRTGGQETQYF 16 TRBJ2-5 TRBV15 few TRBD1
TGCGCCAGCAGCTTCGGACAGGGGACTGAAGAGACCCAGTACTTC CASSFGQGTEETQYF 15 TRBJ2-5 TRBV5-1 few TRBD1
TGTGCCAGCAGCCGGAGGACAGGGGATAATGAAAAACTGTTTTTT CASSRRTGDNEKLFF 15 TRBJ1-4 TRBV7-8 NA TRBD1
TGTGCCAGCAGTGACAGGGATTCACCCCTCCACTTT CASSDRDSPLHF 12 TRBJ1-6 TRBV12-3/TRBV12-4 many TRBD1
TGTGCCAGCAGCCAAGATGCGGCAGGCAGTCAGCCCCAGCATTTT CASSQDAAGSQPQHF 15 TRBJ1-5 TRBV3-1 NA NA
TGCAGCTCCATAGGGGACTCCTACGAGCAGTACTTC CSSIGDSYEQYF 12 TRBJ2-7 TRBV29-1 NA NA
TGTGCTAGTGGTCTGAGGACAGATACGCAGTATTTT CASGLRTDTQYF 12 TRBJ2-3 TRBV12-5 few NA